The T cell receptor (beta chain) described here comes from a study of blood T cell repertoires in COVID-19. Looking at the study overall: Acute and convalescent COVID-19 samples came from the United States, Italy and Spain. T cells, B-cell-depleted T cells, or PBMCs supplied cDNA or gDNA.

This clone turned up a few times. Original processing notes: From reference gene primer amplification, estimates of nucleated cell counts were derived. TCRdb's table, derived via immunoSEQ multiplex PCR, lists solely in-frame clones and lacks some. That table is the source of V, J and clone size, and D and trimming were worked out from the DNA. The sample contains more than 200,000 clones, over 70% of which appear only once. Germline V lookup: CDR1 MNHNS, CDR2 SASEGT. This CDR3 region has 18 residues. With V trimmed by 4 bases and J by 5 bases, 11 bases remained unmatched. The chain employs TRBV6-1 and TRBJ2-1, with 13 bases aligning to TRBD2. The clonotype originates from a woman of 80 years or more with acute or convalescent COVID-19. The sample was peripheral blood. The CDR3 spells CASSGQPIGLAGDNEQFF. The CDR3 DNA reads TGTGCCAGCAGTGGGCAACCAATCGGACTAGCGGGAGACAATGAGCAGTTCTTC.